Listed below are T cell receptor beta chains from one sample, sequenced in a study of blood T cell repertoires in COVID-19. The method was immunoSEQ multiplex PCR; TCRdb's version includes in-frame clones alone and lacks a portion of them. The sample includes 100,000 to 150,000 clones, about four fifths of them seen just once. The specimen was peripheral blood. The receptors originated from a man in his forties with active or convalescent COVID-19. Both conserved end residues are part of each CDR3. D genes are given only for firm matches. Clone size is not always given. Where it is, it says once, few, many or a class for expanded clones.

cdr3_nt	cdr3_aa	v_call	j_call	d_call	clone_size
TGTGCCAGCAGTCGACAGGGAGTTAACACCGGGGAGCTGTTTTTT	CASSRQGVNTGELFF	TRBV6-5	TRBJ2-2	TRBD1	few
TGTGCCAGCAGCCGAGAAACAGGGGAAGGCAACGAGCAGTACTTC	CASSRETGEGNEQYF	TRBV6-5	TRBJ2-7	TRBD1	.
TGTGCCAGCAGTGACAGGGAGGGGTACACTGAAGCTTTCTTT	CASSDREGYTEAFF	TRBV6-4	TRBJ1-1	.	.
TGTGCCAGCAGTGATGGGCTTACCGGAAACACCATATATTTT	CASSDGLTGNTIYF	TRBV6-1	TRBJ1-3	.	.
TGCGCCAGCAGCCAAGGGCTAGCGGGACGGGATACGCAGTATTTT	CASSQGLAGRDTQYF	TRBV4-1	TRBJ2-3	TRBD2	.
TGTGCCAGCAGCCAATCTCTCAAGAGCTACGAGCAGTACTTC	CASSQSLKSYEQYF	TRBV14	TRBJ2-7	.	.
TGTGCCAGCAGTTACGCTCGGTCAGGGATAACCACCTCCTACGAGCAGTACTTC	CASSYARSGITTSYEQYF	TRBV6-2/TRBV6-3	TRBJ2-7	.	.
TGTGCCAGCAGTAGGGGCTACCCCGGGGAGCTGTTTTTT	CASSRGYPGELFF	TRBV2	TRBJ2-2	.	few
TGTGCCAGCACCCTCGGCGGAGCCACCGTCTACACCTTC	CASTLGGATVYTF	TRBV12-3/TRBV12-4	TRBJ1-2	.	.
TGTGCCAGCAGCCAAGAATTAGCGGGGCAGGGTCACGATGAGCAGTTCTTC	CASSQELAGQGHDEQFF	TRBV3-1/TRBV3-2	TRBJ2-1	TRBD2	.
TGTGCCAGTAGTAGTAGCTCCTACGAGCAGTACTTC	CASSSSSYEQYF	TRBV19	TRBJ2-7	.	.
TGTGCCAGCAGCTTAAGGGGGCGGGCTGGCGGGGAGCTGTTTTTT	CASSLRGRAGGELFF	TRBV11-1	TRBJ2-2	TRBD1	.
TGTGCCAGCAGCTGGACTAGCGGGGCCACAGATACGCAGTATTTT	CASSWTSGATDTQYF	TRBV7-2	TRBJ2-3	TRBD2	.
TGTGCCAGCAGTTACGGGCAGGGAACCAATGAGCAGTTCTTC	CASSYGQGTNEQFF	TRBV6-6	TRBJ2-1	.	.
TGCAGTGCTAGTCAAGGATCGGGCTACAATGAGCAGTTCTTC	CSASQGSGYNEQFF	TRBV20-1	TRBJ2-1	.	.
TGTGCCAGCAGTGGCTCTCCGGGACAGGGGAGTGCGGGGGAGCTGTTTTTT	CASSGSPGQGSAGELFF	TRBV25-1	TRBJ2-2	TRBD1	.
TGCGCCAGCAGCCACCTCCAAGCAGGTGGAGCTTTCTTT	CASSHLQAGGAFF	TRBV4-3	TRBJ1-1	.	once
TGCAGTGCTAGTTTAGGCGGATCGGACACCGGGGAGCTGTTTTTT	CSASLGGSDTGELFF	TRBV20-1	TRBJ2-2	.	medium-sized
TGCGCCAGCAGCGTTGACAGGGCCGGCGAGCAGTACTTC	CASSVDRAGEQYF	TRBV5-1	TRBJ2-7	TRBD1	.
TGTGCCAGCTCACCAATCCGGGACAACTACGAGCAGTACTTC	CASSPIRDNYEQYF	TRBV18	TRBJ2-7	.	.
TGTGCCAGCAGCTTTCGGAGACAGGGGGACAATGAGCAGTTCTTC	CASSFRRQGDNEQFF	TRBV5-6	TRBJ2-1	TRBD1	.
TGCGCCAGCAGTTTCAGGGTAGGGAATCAGCCCCAGCATTTT	CASSFRVGNQPQHF	TRBV27	TRBJ1-5	.	.
TGTGCCAGCAGCGTAGGAGACAGGCTCGGAAACACCATATATTTT	CASSVGDRLGNTIYF	TRBV9	TRBJ1-3	.	.
TGTGCCAGCAGTTTTTCAGGGGGCACTGAAGCTTTCTTT	CASSFSGGTEAFF	TRBV27	TRBJ1-1	TRBD1	.
TGTGCCAGCAGCCTACAGGGAGTCTATGGCTACACCTTC	CASSLQGVYGYTF	TRBV12-3/TRBV12-4	TRBJ1-2	.	.
TGTGCCAGCTCACCTTCTAGCGGGGGGGCCTACGAGCAGTACTTC	CASSPSSGGAYEQYF	TRBV18	TRBJ2-7	TRBD2	.
TGTGCCAGCAGTTACGCCGAGGACAGGGCTTCGGCTTTCTTT	CASSYAEDRASAFF	TRBV6-5	TRBJ1-1	TRBD1	once
TGCAGCGCCAGGCGGGGGAACCTACAAGAGACCCAGTACTTC	CSARRGNLQETQYF	TRBV29-1	TRBJ2-5	TRBD2	.
TGTGCCAGCAGCGGGGTCACAGATACGCAGTATTTT	CASSGVTDTQYF	TRBV12-3/TRBV12-4	TRBJ2-3	.	.
TGTGCCACCAGCAGAGATGAGGCGAGCTCTGGAAACACCATATATTTT	CATSRDEASSGNTIYF	TRBV15	TRBJ1-3	.	few
TGTGCCAGCAGCTTAGGGGGAACAGGGCGCAATGAGCAGTTCTTC	CASSLGGTGRNEQFF	TRBV7-2	TRBJ2-1	.	once
TGTGCCAGCAGCGTATTTGGGGGGTTGGAGACCCAGTACTTC	CASSVFGGLETQYF	TRBV9	TRBJ2-5	.	few
TGTGCCAGCAGCTCCTACCCCGGGACTACCCTTAGGAATGAGCAGTTCTTC	CASSSYPGTTLRNEQFF	TRBV11-2	TRBJ2-1	TRBD2	.
TGTGCCAGCAGCCCGGGGGGGACCGGGAACACTGAAGCTTTCTTT	CASSPGGTGNTEAFF	TRBV5-4	TRBJ1-1	.	.
TGTGCCAGCAGCTTCGGAGAGCGGGGCACTGAAGCTTTCTTT	CASSFGERGTEAFF	TRBV6-6	TRBJ1-1	.	.
TGCGCCAGCAGCCAATCTACAGGGTGGGCCGGGGAGCTGTTTTTT	CASSQSTGWAGELFF	TRBV4-3	TRBJ2-2	.	.
TGTGCCAGCAGCTTGGGCTATGTGAACACTGAAGCTTTCTTT	CASSLGYVNTEAFF	TRBV5-4	TRBJ1-1	.	.
TGTGCCAGCAGCAAGGACAGGAAGAGCTCCTATAATTCACCCCTCCACTTT	CASSKDRKSSYNSPLHF	TRBV21-1	TRBJ1-6	.	.
TGTGCCAGCAGCTTTTTCCCAGTCCCACAGGGGGAAGAGACCCAGTACTTC	CASSFFPVPQGEETQYF	TRBV5-6	TRBJ2-5	TRBD1	.
TGTGCCAGCAGTTTATCGTGGGGCCCCTATGGCTACACCTTC	CASSLSWGPYGYTF	TRBV27	TRBJ1-2	.	.
TGTGCCAGCAGTTACCCAGAAGGAGAGTCACCCCTCCACTTT	CASSYPEGESPLHF	TRBV6-6	TRBJ1-6	.	.
TGTGCCAGCAGCCCAGGAAGTGGTCCTCCGTTTAATGAAAAACTGTTTTTT	CASSPGSGPPFNEKLFF	TRBV9	TRBJ1-4	.	few
TGCAGCGTCTCTCAGGGGTCTGAAGCTTTCTTT	CSVSQGSEAFF	TRBV29-1	TRBJ1-1	.	.
TGTGCCAGCAGCTTGGAACTAGCGGGGGGAGAGACCCAGTACTTC	CASSLELAGGETQYF	TRBV5-4	TRBJ2-5	TRBD2	.
TGTGCCAGCAGCTTGAATGGGGTCGAGGGCACTGAAGCTTTCTTT	CASSLNGVEGTEAFF	TRBV5-5	TRBJ1-1	.	.
TGTGCCAGCAGTACACATGAAGCTTTCTTT	CASSTHEAFF	TRBV12-3/TRBV12-4	TRBJ1-1	.	.
TGTGCCAGCAGACAGGGTTGGAACACTGAAGCTTTCTTT	CASRQGWNTEAFF	TRBV6-4	TRBJ1-1	.	.
TGTGCCAGCGGATTGGGCGGGGGGGCAGATACGCAGTATTTT	CASGLGGGADTQYF	TRBV2	TRBJ2-3	TRBD2	.
TGTGCCAGTAGGGGTGGGGGGATGCCAGATACGCAGTATTTT	CASRGGGMPDTQYF	TRBV19	TRBJ2-3	.	.
TGTGCCAGCTCACTCCAGGGGCTGGCCCTCTATGGCTACACCTTC	CASSLQGLALYGYTF	TRBV18	TRBJ1-2	.	.
TGCAGCTCAAGAAGGGGGCAAGAGACCCAGTACTTC	CSSRRGQETQYF	TRBV29-1	TRBJ2-5	.	.
TGCGCCAGTTCCAGGGGGAATACGCAGTATTTT	CASSRGNTQYF	TRBV5-1	TRBJ2-3	TRBD1	.
TGTGCCAGCAGCTTACAGGGTGGACAGCCCCAGCATTTT	CASSLQGGQPQHF	TRBV3-1/TRBV3-2	TRBJ1-5	.	.
TGCGCCACCGCCGTTCAAACAGGGGTAGGCTCACCCCTCCACTTT	CATAVQTGVGSPLHF	TRBV5-1	TRBJ1-6	TRBD1	many
TGTGCCAGTAAAGCATCTTTGAAGGGACAATACGAGCAGTACTTC	CASKASLKGQYEQYF	TRBV19	TRBJ2-7	.	.
TGTGCCAGCAGCCAACAGACAGACTACGAGCAGTACTTC	CASSQQTDYEQYF	TRBV14	TRBJ2-7	.	.
TGTGCCAGCAGCTGGGGGGGGACTAGCGGCACAGATACGCAGTATTTT	CASSWGGTSGTDTQYF	TRBV7-2	TRBJ2-3	TRBD2	.
TGTGCCACCACCGGGACAGAAAAAGATACGCAGTATTTT	CATTGTEKDTQYF	TRBV10-3	TRBJ2-3	TRBD1	many
TGCGCCAGCAGAACGGGGGGGCCCACAGATACGCAGTATTTT	CASRTGGPTDTQYF	TRBV5-1	TRBJ2-3	TRBD2	.